The rows below give T cell receptor beta chains drawn from one sample of a study of blood T cell repertoires in COVID-19. The repertoire was sequenced with immunoSEQ multiplex PCR; TCRdb's copy has only in-frame clones and lacks some. The data show some 160,000 clones, around 84% seen once. The sequenced material came from PBMCs or T cells enriched from blood (not recorded which). These receptor sequences come from a woman in her fifties or sixties who had recovered from COVID-19. Both conserved end residues are part of each CDR3. D genes are given only for firm matches. Size is omitted from some rows. Given values are once, few, many or a class for expanded clones.

j_gene: TRBJ1-2; abundance: .; v_gene: TRBV13; d_gene: .; CDR3nt: TGTGCCAGCAGCCCCCGACAGGCCCCATACTATGGCTACACCTTC; CDR3aa: CASSPRQAPYYGYTF
j_gene: TRBJ1-2; abundance: few; v_gene: TRBV29-1; d_gene: .; CDR3nt: TGCAGCGTTGGGGCCGCGTCAGTATCGGGCTACACCTTC; CDR3aa: CSVGAASVSGYTF
j_gene: TRBJ1-5; abundance: once; v_gene: TRBV3-1/TRBV3-2; d_gene: .; CDR3nt: TGTGCCAGCAGCCAAGGGTTCGGTCAGCCCCAGCATTTT; CDR3aa: CASSQGFGQPQHF
j_gene: TRBJ1-2; abundance: once; v_gene: TRBV7-9; d_gene: .; CDR3nt: TGTGCCAGCACCAATATTACCCGGGGTAGTTCTGGCTACACCTTC; CDR3aa: CASTNITRGSSGYTF
j_gene: TRBJ1-1; abundance: .; v_gene: TRBV6-5; d_gene: .; CDR3nt: TGTGCCAGCAGACCCCCGGGGAACACTGAAGCTTTCTTT; CDR3aa: CASRPPGNTEAFF
j_gene: TRBJ2-2; abundance: .; v_gene: TRBV7-3; d_gene: .; CDR3nt: TGTGCCAGCAGCTTTCGGCTCGGGGATTACACCGGGGAGCTGTTTTTT; CDR3aa: CASSFRLGDYTGELFF
j_gene: TRBJ2-7; abundance: .; v_gene: TRBV18; d_gene: .; CDR3nt: TGTGCCAGCTCACCAGGACCGACGGGAGTCGAGCAGTACTTC; CDR3aa: CASSPGPTGVEQYF
j_gene: TRBJ2-3; abundance: .; v_gene: TRBV9; d_gene: TRBD2; CDR3nt: TGTGCCAGCAGCCCGACTAGCGATAGCACAGATACGCAGTATTTT; CDR3aa: CASSPTSDSTDTQYF
j_gene: TRBJ1-1; abundance: .; v_gene: TRBV11-3; d_gene: .; CDR3nt: TGTGCCAGCTCGGCGGGAGGGAACACTGAAGCTTTCTTT; CDR3aa: CASSAGGNTEAFF
j_gene: TRBJ2-7; abundance: .; v_gene: TRBV9; d_gene: TRBD1; CDR3nt: TGTGCCAGCAGCCCCGGGACAGGGGTCTACGAGCAGTACTTC; CDR3aa: CASSPGTGVYEQYF
j_gene: TRBJ1-2; abundance: .; v_gene: TRBV28; d_gene: TRBD1; CDR3nt: TGTGCCAGCACCTGGACAGGGGGCGATTTTGGCTACACCTTC; CDR3aa: CASTWTGGDFGYTF
j_gene: TRBJ1-1; abundance: .; v_gene: TRBV20-1; d_gene: TRBD1; CDR3nt: TGCAGTGCTAGTGACAGGGGGAGGAACACTGAAGCTTTCTTT; CDR3aa: CSASDRGRNTEAFF
j_gene: TRBJ2-7; abundance: .; v_gene: TRBV27; d_gene: .; CDR3nt: TGTGCCAGCAGTTTAAGAGCGGACGCCTACGAGCAGTACTTC; CDR3aa: CASSLRADAYEQYF
j_gene: TRBJ2-3; abundance: .; v_gene: TRBV7-2; d_gene: .; CDR3nt: TGTGCCAGCAGCTTAGTTAAGGGGCCAGATACGCAGTATTTT; CDR3aa: CASSLVKGPDTQYF
j_gene: TRBJ2-1; abundance: .; v_gene: TRBV7-3; d_gene: TRBD2; CDR3nt: TGTGCCAGCAGCGCAATCGGACTAGCGGGAGGTGATGAGCAGTTCTTC; CDR3aa: CASSAIGLAGGDEQFF
j_gene: TRBJ2-1; abundance: .; v_gene: TRBV7-3; d_gene: .; CDR3nt: TGTGCCAGCAGCTTGGATAGCGGTAGCGCTTACAATGAGCAGTTCTTC; CDR3aa: CASSLDSGSAYNEQFF
j_gene: TRBJ1-1; abundance: .; v_gene: TRBV5-6; d_gene: .; CDR3nt: TGTGCCAGCAGCTGGGACTTCAACACTGAAGCTTTCTTT; CDR3aa: CASSWDFNTEAFF
j_gene: TRBJ2-3; abundance: .; v_gene: TRBV24-1; d_gene: TRBD2; CDR3nt: TGTGCCGCAGGGACTAGCGGGAGCCCAGATACGCAGTATTTT; CDR3aa: CAAGTSGSPDTQYF
j_gene: TRBJ2-3; abundance: .; v_gene: TRBV28; d_gene: .; CDR3nt: TGTGCCAGCAGTTTTGGCGGGACTAGCACAGATACGCAGTATTTT; CDR3aa: CASSFGGTSTDTQYF
j_gene: TRBJ1-2; abundance: .; v_gene: TRBV28; d_gene: TRBD1; CDR3nt: TGTGCCAGCAGATACCGGGACAGGCACCCCACCTTC; CDR3aa: CASRYRDRHPTF
j_gene: TRBJ2-7; abundance: .; v_gene: TRBV11-2; d_gene: .; CDR3nt: TGTGCCAGCAGCCCCCGCCGGAGTGGGTCCTACGAGCAGTACTTC; CDR3aa: CASSPRRSGSYEQYF
j_gene: TRBJ1-1; abundance: .; v_gene: TRBV29-1; d_gene: TRBD1; CDR3nt: TGCAGCTCTACCACCGGGACAGAGAACACTGAAGCTTTCTTT; CDR3aa: CSSTTGTENTEAFF
j_gene: TRBJ1-2; abundance: once; v_gene: TRBV4-2; d_gene: TRBD1; CDR3nt: TGTGCCAGCAGCCAAGATGCTGGGACAGGGTATGGCTACACCTTC; CDR3aa: CASSQDAGTGYGYTF
j_gene: TRBJ2-7; abundance: .; v_gene: TRBV5-8; d_gene: TRBD2; CDR3nt: TGTGCCAGCAGCTTGCGGGGGGGATACGAGCAGTACTTC; CDR3aa: CASSLRGGYEQYF
j_gene: TRBJ1-1; abundance: .; v_gene: TRBV19; d_gene: TRBD1; CDR3nt: TGTGCCAGTAGTATAGCGGTACGGGGACAGGGGGCCGCTGAAGCTTTCTTT; CDR3aa: CASSIAVRGQGAAEAFF
j_gene: TRBJ1-1; abundance: once; v_gene: TRBV28; d_gene: TRBD1; CDR3nt: TGTGCCAGCAGTCAGACAGGGAAAGGTATGAACACTGAAGCTTTCTTT; CDR3aa: CASSQTGKGMNTEAFF
j_gene: TRBJ1-5; abundance: few; v_gene: TRBV6-5; d_gene: TRBD1; CDR3nt: TGTGCCAGCAGTTACGCGACAGGGATTGGGCCCCAGCATTTT; CDR3aa: CASSYATGIGPQHF
j_gene: TRBJ2-5; abundance: .; v_gene: TRBV2; d_gene: TRBD2; CDR3nt: TGTGCCAGCAGTGAAGCTCGGGGCAATAGCGGGGGTTCTTACTTC; CDR3aa: CASSEARGNSGGSYF
j_gene: TRBJ2-7; abundance: .; v_gene: TRBV5-6; d_gene: TRBD2; CDR3nt: TGTGCCAGCAGCTTGGTACAGTCGGGACTAGGGGACGAGCAGTACTTC; CDR3aa: CASSLVQSGLGDEQYF
j_gene: TRBJ2-7; abundance: .; v_gene: TRBV19; d_gene: .; CDR3nt: TGTGCCAGTAGCACAACGTCGACCGGGTCCTACGAGCAGTACTTC; CDR3aa: CASSTTSTGSYEQYF
j_gene: TRBJ1-4; abundance: .; v_gene: TRBV4-3; d_gene: .; CDR3nt: TGCGCCAGCAGCCCCCTTATCGGGGAAAAACTGTTTTTT; CDR3aa: CASSPLIGEKLFF
j_gene: TRBJ2-1; abundance: .; v_gene: TRBV5-1; d_gene: TRBD1; CDR3nt: TGCGCCAGCAGGGGAACCGGGACAGGGACCGTCAATGAGCAGTTCTTC; CDR3aa: CASRGTGTGTVNEQFF
j_gene: TRBJ2-3; abundance: .; v_gene: TRBV24-1; d_gene: TRBD2; CDR3nt: TGTGCCACCGGACTAGCGGGGGGCACAGATACGCAGTATTTT; CDR3aa: CATGLAGGTDTQYF
j_gene: TRBJ2-1; abundance: .; v_gene: TRBV4-3; d_gene: TRBD2; CDR3nt: TGCGCCAGCAGCGCCCAACTGCTAGCGGGGGGAGGCAATGAGCAGTTCTTC; CDR3aa: CASSAQLLAGGGNEQFF
j_gene: TRBJ1-3; abundance: .; v_gene: TRBV19; d_gene: TRBD1; CDR3nt: TGTGCCAGTAGTCTACAGGGGTCTGGAAACACCATATATTTT; CDR3aa: CASSLQGSGNTIYF
j_gene: TRBJ1-1; abundance: .; v_gene: TRBV11-3; d_gene: .; CDR3nt: TGTGCCAGCAGCTCCCCCGTGGGAGCCAAGAACACTGAAGCTTTCTTT; CDR3aa: CASSSPVGAKNTEAFF
j_gene: TRBJ1-6; abundance: .; v_gene: TRBV18; d_gene: .; CDR3nt: TGTGCCAGCTCACCACGTCTGGGGCGCCTCTATAATTCACCCCTCCACTTT; CDR3aa: CASSPRLGRLYNSPLHF
j_gene: TRBJ2-5; abundance: once; v_gene: TRBV28; d_gene: TRBD1; CDR3nt: TGTGCCAGCAGTCGGCGACAGGGGGAAAGAGAGACCCAGTACTTC; CDR3aa: CASSRRQGERETQYF
j_gene: TRBJ2-7; abundance: .; v_gene: TRBV12-3/TRBV12-4; d_gene: .; CDR3nt: TGTGCCAGCAGCCTCAATTCGAGGGAGCAGTACTTC; CDR3aa: CASSLNSREQYF
j_gene: TRBJ2-3; abundance: .; v_gene: TRBV4-3; d_gene: TRBD2; CDR3nt: TGCGCCAGCAGCCTAGGACTAGCGGGAGGAGGGGGGAGCACAGATACGCAGTATTTT; CDR3aa: CASSLGLAGGGGSTDTQYF
j_gene: TRBJ2-1; abundance: .; v_gene: TRBV6-5; d_gene: .; CDR3nt: TGTGCCAGCAGTTACCTGCAGTACAATGAGCAGTTCTTC; CDR3aa: CASSYLQYNEQFF
j_gene: TRBJ1-2; abundance: .; v_gene: TRBV9; d_gene: .; CDR3nt: TGTGCCAGCAGCACCCGAAACGGGGGGGAGTACTATGGCTACACCTTC; CDR3aa: CASSTRNGGEYYGYTF
j_gene: TRBJ1-2; abundance: .; v_gene: TRBV28; d_gene: .; CDR3nt: TGTGCCAGCAGCCCACGAGACTATGGCTACACCTTC; CDR3aa: CASSPRDYGYTF
j_gene: TRBJ1-5; abundance: .; v_gene: TRBV3-1/TRBV3-2; d_gene: .; CDR3nt: TGTGCCAGCAGCCCCAACCCGCAGGGGCTGCCCCAGCATTTT; CDR3aa: CASSPNPQGLPQHF
j_gene: TRBJ1-2; abundance: .; v_gene: TRBV25-1; d_gene: TRBD1; CDR3nt: TGTGCCAGCAGTGAATCGGGTGACAGGGGATGGTTGGATGGCTACACCTTC; CDR3aa: CASSESGDRGWLDGYTF
j_gene: TRBJ1-6; abundance: .; v_gene: TRBV6-6; d_gene: .; CDR3nt: TGTGCCAGCACCCTACAGGGTTCTAATTCACCCCTCCACTTT; CDR3aa: CASTLQGSNSPLHF
j_gene: TRBJ1-5; abundance: .; v_gene: TRBV7-9; d_gene: .; CDR3nt: TGTGCCAGCAGCCTAGACAGAAGCAATCAGCCCCAGCATTTT; CDR3aa: CASSLDRSNQPQHF
j_gene: TRBJ2-3; abundance: .; v_gene: TRBV3-1/TRBV3-2; d_gene: TRBD2; CDR3nt: TGTGCCAGCGCCCGGGGGGGTAGCGGGAGAACAGATACGCAGTATTTT; CDR3aa: CASARGGSGRTDTQYF
j_gene: TRBJ1-5; abundance: once; v_gene: TRBV5-8; d_gene: .; CDR3nt: TGTGCCTGCCGGGGCGGGGGGCAGCCCCAGCATTTT; CDR3aa: CACRGGGQPQHF